A selection of T cell receptor beta chains follows, all from one sample in a study of blood T cell repertoires in COVID-19. Only in-frame clones appear in the TCRdb table, and some are missing; sequencing was by immunoSEQ multiplex PCR. This sample has a few hundred thousand clones, with around nine tenths found just once. The sequencing input was peripheral blood. These receptors came from a man between 60 and 75 years old who had recovered from COVID-19. CDR3s include the opening cysteine and the closing phenylalanine or tryptophan. Each record gives: J gene, V gene, D gene, CDR3 protein, CDR3 DNA. The D gene is left open where the match is weak.

TRBJ1-2 | TRBV18 | TRBD1 | CASSPMGTEGYTF | TGTGCCAGCTCCCCCATGGGGACAGAAGGCTACACCTTC
TRBJ1-5 | TRBV19 | - | CASSILASHSNQPQHF | TGTGCCAGTAGTATTTTGGCTAGTCATAGCAATCAGCCCCAGCATTTT
TRBJ1-2 | TRBV7-9 | TRBD1 | CASSLAWAGGEGGYTF | TGTGCCAGCAGCTTAGCTTGGGCAGGGGGCGAAGGAGGCTACACCTTC
TRBJ1-2 | TRBV7-2 | - | CASSLGGLLYSNYGYTF | TGTGCCAGCAGCTTAGGGGGGCTCCTATATTCTAACTATGGCTACACCTTC
TRBJ1-1 | TRBV4-1 | - | CASSFRGNEAFF | TGCGCCAGCAGCTTCAGGGGAAATGAAGCTTTCTTT
TRBJ2-3 | TRBV3-1/TRBV3-2 | - | CASSRLATSTDTQYF | TGTGCCAGCAGCCGGCTAGCGACTAGCACAGATACGCAGTATTTT
TRBJ2-3 | TRBV19 | TRBD2 | CASSMFGTSGSTDTQYF | TGTGCCAGTAGTATGTTCGGGACTAGCGGGAGCACAGATACGCAGTATTTT
TRBJ1-5 | TRBV29-1 | TRBD1 | CSVATRDSPNQPQHF | TGCAGCGTTGCCACCCGGGACAGCCCTAATCAGCCCCAGCATTTT
TRBJ2-4 | TRBV6-5 | TRBD1 | CASSRDRGLGDIQYF | TGTGCCAGCAGTAGGGACAGGGGGCTGGGAGACATTCAGTACTTC
TRBJ2-1 | TRBV5-8 | - | CASSLSGSTYNEQFF | TGTGCCAGCAGCTTGAGCGGGTCTACCTACAATGAGCAGTTCTTC
TRBJ2-3 | TRBV3-1/TRBV3-2 | TRBD1 | CASSQAQGASDTQYF | TGTGCCAGCAGCCAAGCCCAGGGGGCATCAGATACGCAGTATTTT